This is a list of T cell receptor beta chains from one sample in a study of shared clonotypes between healthy human individuals. Libraries were prepared by immunoSEQ multiplex PCR; TCRdb keeps only in-frame clonotypes and omits some of them. The profile shows 1 million to 1.3 million clones, about 80% of them singletons. The sequencing input was memory CD4+ T cells from PBMCs. The receptors stem from a man between 18 and 35 years old in good health. Some clones in this sample may be carry-over from other donors' samples. Both conserved end residues are part of each CDR3. Each record gives: D gene, V gene, J gene, clone size, CDR3 DNA, CDR3 protein. A D gene is named only where the DNA matches it firmly. Not every row has a clone size; where given, it reads once, few, many or a size class.

d_call: -; v_call: TRBV5-1; j_call: TRBJ1-3; clone_size: -; cdr3_nt: TGCGCCAGCAGCTTGGGTCAAGGAAACACCATATATTTT; cdr3_aa: CASSLGQGNTIYF
d_call: -; v_call: TRBV28; j_call: TRBJ2-2; clone_size: -; cdr3_nt: TGTGCCAGCAGTTTAGCGAGGAGGGAGCTGTTTTTT; cdr3_aa: CASSLARRELFF
d_call: TRBD2; v_call: TRBV29-1; j_call: TRBJ2-1; clone_size: many; cdr3_nt: TGCAGCGTTGACCGGGAGGGATACAATGAGCAGTTCTTC; cdr3_aa: CSVDREGYNEQFF
d_call: TRBD1; v_call: TRBV16; j_call: TRBJ1-2; clone_size: -; cdr3_nt: TGTGCCAGCAGCCACCCCTTAGGACAGGGCCAGCGGTTTCACGGCTACACCTTC; cdr3_aa: CASSHPLGQGQRFHGYTF
d_call: TRBD2; v_call: TRBV2; j_call: TRBJ2-7; clone_size: -; cdr3_nt: TGTGCCAGCAAAAGACTAGCTCCCAGCTCCTACGAGCAGTACTTC; cdr3_aa: CASKRLAPSSYEQYF
d_call: -; v_call: TRBV29-1; j_call: TRBJ2-3; clone_size: -; cdr3_nt: TGCAGCGTTGAACGGTCGGGGGATACGCAGTATTTT; cdr3_aa: CSVERSGDTQYF
d_call: TRBD2; v_call: TRBV5-1; j_call: TRBJ2-7; clone_size: -; cdr3_nt: TGCGCCAGCAGCTCCTCGGGACTAGCGGGACGCGAGCAGTACTTC; cdr3_aa: CASSSSGLAGREQYF
d_call: TRBD2; v_call: TRBV30; j_call: TRBJ2-1; clone_size: -; cdr3_nt: TGTGCCTGGAGTGTACTAGGTACTAGCGGGGGGAATGAGCAGTTCTTC; cdr3_aa: CAWSVLGTSGGNEQFF
d_call: TRBD2; v_call: TRBV29-1; j_call: TRBJ2-1; clone_size: -; cdr3_nt: TGCAGCGCCACAGGGACTAGCGGGTCCTACAATGAGCAGTTCTTC; cdr3_aa: CSATGTSGSYNEQFF
d_call: TRBD1; v_call: TRBV5-1; j_call: TRBJ2-7; clone_size: once; cdr3_nt: TGCGCCAGCGGAACCGGGACAGGGAGGTACGAGCAGTACTTC; cdr3_aa: CASGTGTGRYEQYF
d_call: TRBD1; v_call: TRBV5-1; j_call: TRBJ1-2; clone_size: few; cdr3_nt: TGCGCCAGCAGACCGGGACAGGGGCCATATGGCTACACCTTC; cdr3_aa: CASRPGQGPYGYTF
d_call: -; v_call: TRBV7-2; j_call: TRBJ1-1; clone_size: -; cdr3_nt: TGTGCCAGCAGCTTAGGACACTACACTGAAGCTTTCTTT; cdr3_aa: CASSLGHYTEAFF
d_call: -; v_call: TRBV28; j_call: TRBJ2-1; clone_size: -; cdr3_nt: TGTGCCAGCAGTTTCCCAAACAATGAGCAGTTCTTC; cdr3_aa: CASSFPNNEQFF
d_call: TRBD1; v_call: TRBV6-1; j_call: TRBJ1-2; clone_size: -; cdr3_nt: TGTGCCAGCAGTGAACACAGGGCAGGGGGTCACACCTTC; cdr3_aa: CASSEHRAGGHTF
d_call: TRBD1; v_call: TRBV5-1; j_call: TRBJ2-5; clone_size: -; cdr3_nt: TGCGCCAGCAGCACGACAGGGTTGGAGACCCAGTACTTC; cdr3_aa: CASSTTGLETQYF
d_call: -; v_call: TRBV9; j_call: TRBJ2-3; clone_size: -; cdr3_nt: TGTGCCAGCAGCGTAGATCAAGGGGATACGCAGTATTTT; cdr3_aa: CASSVDQGDTQYF
d_call: TRBD2; v_call: TRBV29-1; j_call: TRBJ2-3; clone_size: -; cdr3_nt: TGCAGCGTTGTTGGGGCTAGCGGGGATTACACAGATACGCAGTATTTT; cdr3_aa: CSVVGASGDYTDTQYF
d_call: -; v_call: TRBV28; j_call: TRBJ2-7; clone_size: -; cdr3_nt: TGTGCCAGCAGTTTACCGAGTCTCGGCGTTACCTACGAGCAGTACTTC; cdr3_aa: CASSLPSLGVTYEQYF
d_call: TRBD2; v_call: TRBV10-3; j_call: TRBJ2-7; clone_size: -; cdr3_nt: TGTGCCATCAGTGAGTCGCCCGGAGTGGGAGGGGCTAGCTCCTACGAGCAGTACTTC; cdr3_aa: CAISESPGVGGASSYEQYF
d_call: TRBD2; v_call: TRBV5-1; j_call: TRBJ2-1; clone_size: -; cdr3_nt: TGCGCCAGCAGCTCCGGACTAGCGCGCTCCTACAATGAGCAGTTCTTC; cdr3_aa: CASSSGLARSYNEQFF
d_call: TRBD2; v_call: TRBV5-1; j_call: TRBJ2-5; clone_size: -; cdr3_nt: TGCGCCAGCAGCTTGGCCGGGACTAGCGGGCTCCAAGAGACCCAGTACTTC; cdr3_aa: CASSLAGTSGLQETQYF
d_call: TRBD1; v_call: TRBV4-1; j_call: TRBJ2-7; clone_size: -; cdr3_nt: TGCGCCAGCAGCACCGGGACAGGGGGAACCTACGAGCAGTACTTC; cdr3_aa: CASSTGTGGTYEQYF
d_call: -; v_call: TRBV18; j_call: TRBJ1-4; clone_size: few; cdr3_nt: TGTGCCAGCTCACCAGCACGGGATGAAAAACTGTTTTTT; cdr3_aa: CASSPARDEKLFF
d_call: TRBD1; v_call: TRBV7-9; j_call: TRBJ1-1; clone_size: once; cdr3_nt: TGTGCCAGCAGCTTAGGAGATGGAGGGGGCGGAAGAGCTTTCTTT; cdr3_aa: CASSLGDGGGGRAFF
d_call: -; v_call: TRBV14; j_call: TRBJ2-3; clone_size: -; cdr3_nt: TGTGCCAGCAGCCAAGACCCAGGGGTGCGCACAGATACGCAGTATTTT; cdr3_aa: CASSQDPGVRTDTQYF
d_call: TRBD2; v_call: TRBV7-2; j_call: TRBJ2-3; clone_size: -; cdr3_nt: TGTGCCAGCAGCGCAACTAGCGGGGCATCAGATACGCAGTATTTT; cdr3_aa: CASSATSGASDTQYF
d_call: -; v_call: TRBV18; j_call: TRBJ1-4; clone_size: -; cdr3_nt: TGTGCCAGCTCACCAACGGACAGTGAAAAACTGTTTTTT; cdr3_aa: CASSPTDSEKLFF
d_call: -; v_call: TRBV5-1; j_call: TRBJ2-7; clone_size: -; cdr3_nt: TGCGCCAGCAGCTTGGTTCGGGGGTACGAGCAGTACTTC; cdr3_aa: CASSLVRGYEQYF
d_call: -; v_call: TRBV7-9; j_call: TRBJ2-5; clone_size: -; cdr3_nt: TGTGCCAGCAGCTTGCCCTCGCCAAGAGAGACCCAGTACTTC; cdr3_aa: CASSLPSPRETQYF
d_call: -; v_call: TRBV30; j_call: TRBJ2-5; clone_size: many; cdr3_nt: TGTGCCTGGAGTTTGGGGGAGACCCAGTACTTC; cdr3_aa: CAWSLGETQYF
d_call: TRBD1; v_call: TRBV5-6; j_call: TRBJ1-2; clone_size: few; cdr3_nt: TGTGCCAGCAGCTTCCGGGACAGCTCACTTTATGGCTACACCTTC; cdr3_aa: CASSFRDSSLYGYTF
d_call: -; v_call: TRBV5-1; j_call: TRBJ1-2; clone_size: few; cdr3_nt: TGCGCCAGCAGCTTGGAGGGCTCCAGGGGTGGCTACACCTTC; cdr3_aa: CASSLEGSRGGYTF
d_call: -; v_call: TRBV7-8; j_call: TRBJ2-3; clone_size: once; cdr3_nt: TGTGCCAGCAGCGGGGGGGGACAGCCTAATGAGTATTTT; cdr3_aa: CASSGGGQPNEYF
d_call: -; v_call: TRBV4-1; j_call: TRBJ1-1; clone_size: many; cdr3_nt: TGCGCCAGCAGCCTCGTGACGGCGAACACTGAAGCTTTCTTT; cdr3_aa: CASSLVTANTEAFF